Below are 23 T cell receptor beta chains sequenced from a single sample in a study of shared clonotypes between healthy human individuals. TCRdb's table, derived via immunoSEQ multiplex PCR, lists solely in-frame clones and lacks some. This sample has approximately 700,000 clones, with 60% to 75% found just once. The sequenced sample consisted of memory CD4+ T cells sorted from blood. Subset of the sample: CD45RA-negative fraction. Receptors were obtained from a woman in her twenties or thirties in good health.

The rearrangement uses TRBV5-1 and TRBJ2-3, with TRBD2 identical over 7 bases. J gave up 4 bases and V 4 bases, and 9 bases lay outside the gene matches. This CDR3 region has 15 residues. CDR1 SGHRS and CDR2 YFSETQ come from the germline V gene. Written as DNA, the CDR3 is TGCGCCAGCAGCGTACCGACTAGCAACCCAGATACGCAGTATTTT. Translating it yields CASSVPTSNPDTQYF.

Comments on this clone: Additional DNA sequences in this sample encode the identical CDR3. This chain uses TRBV28 with TRBJ1-5; D gene ambiguous. Trimming pared 2 bases from V and 4 bases from J, leaving 12 bases between. CDR1 MDHEN and CDR2 SYDVKM come from the germline V gene. This CDR3 contains 15 residues. The CDR3 nucleotides read TGTGCCAGCAGTTTAGTCGGTGCGAGGAATCAGCCCCAGCATTTT. It is translated as CASSLVGARNQPQHF. Filled out from reference TRBV28 and TRBJ1-5, the complete variable domain reads DVKVTQSSRYLVKRTGEKVFLECVQDMDHENMFWYRQDPGLGLRLIYFSYDVKMKEKGDIPEGYSVSREKKERFSLILESASTNQTSMYLCASSLVGARNQPQHFGDGTRLSIL.

V and J are TRBV28 and TRBJ2-7; D not resolved. Germline V gene lookup returns CDR1 MDHEN and CDR2 SYDVKM. The CDR3 spans 15 residues. Between the trimmed V and J ends, which lost 6 bases and 3 bases, there was a span of 18 bases. CDR3 residues: CASRLDGIKYYEQYF. The CDR3 coding sequence is TGTGCCAGCAGGCTAGACGGAATAAAGTACTACGAGCAGTACTTC.

The chain joins TRBV7-8 to TRBJ1-1; D gene unclear. CDR3 length: 13 residues. Germline V lookup: CDR1 SGHVS, CDR2 FQNEAQ. V shed 5 bases and J shed 5 bases, with 12 bases lying between them. CDR3 sequence reads: CASSLQQETEAFF. For the CDR3, the DNA is TGTGCCAGCAGCCTCCAGCAGGAAACTGAAGCTTTCTTT.

This chain links TRBV29-1 with TRBJ1-5; D uncertain. The V and J ends lost 4 bases and 5 bases respectively, with 9 bases between them. The V gene's germline CDR1 is SQVTM and CDR2 ANQGSEA. CDR3 size: 12 residues. This chain's CDR3 is CSVGALDQPQHF. For the CDR3, the DNA is TGCAGCGTTGGGGCCCTCGATCAGCCCCAGCATTTT. Drawing the rest from reference TRBV29-1 and TRBJ1-5, the complete variable domain is SAVISQKPSRDICQRGTSLTIQCQVDSQVTMMFWYRQQPGQSLTLIATANQGSEATYESGFVIDKFPISRPNLTFSTLTVSNMSPEDSSIYLCSVGALDQPQHFGDGTRLSIL.

The chain links TRBV2 to TRBJ1-5; D gene ambiguous. The CDR3 consists of 14 residues. Trimming shortened V by 6 bases and J by 5 bases, and 14 bases separated the two germline ends. Germline values: CDR1 SNHLY, CDR2 FYNNEI. Written as DNA, the CDR3 is TGTGCCAGCAGGTCTCAGAGCCATTATCAGCCCCAGCATTTT. This codes for CASRSQSHYQPQHF.

J is TRBJ2-5 and V is TRBV11-2, with 8 bases matching TRBD2. V was pared by 9 bases and J by 8 bases, with 11 bases of the junction left unmatched. Germline V CDR1 and CDR2: SGHAT, FQNNGV. The CDR3 length is 13 residues. CDR3: CASEEGGRPTQYF. The CDR3 nucleotides read TGTGCCAGTGAGGAGGGCGGGAGGCCTACCCAGTACTTC. The variable domain in full, with the rest retrieved from reference TRBV11-2 and TRBJ2-5, is EAGVAQSPRYKIIEKRQSVAFWCNPISGHATLYWYQQILGQGPKLLIQFQNNGVVDDSQLPKDRFSAERLKGVDSTLKIQPAKLEDSAVYLCASEEGGRPTQYFGPGTRLLVL.

V gene TRBV5-5 combines with J gene TRBJ2-7; 9 bases are shared with TRBD1. CDR1 SGHKS and CDR2 YYEKEE come from the germline V gene (reference sequence). Germline trimming cut 4 bases from V and 2 bases from J; bases unmatched to any gene: 1. CDR3 length equals 13 residues. CDR3 bases: TGTGCCAGCAGCCGACAGGGGGCCTACGAGCAGTACTTC. As protein: CASSRQGAYEQYF.

V gene TRBV2 combines with J gene TRBJ1-2; TRBD1 might be the D (5 bases). CDR3 size: 16 residues. The V and J ends lost 2 bases and 2 bases respectively, with 15 bases between them. Per the germline V gene, CDR1 is SNHLY and CDR2 is FYNNEI. The CDR3 bases are TGTGCCAGCAGTGAAAGGAGGGGTAACGGAAACTATGGCTACACCTTC. This encodes CASSERRGNGNYGYTF.

The chain joins TRBV10-1 to TRBJ2-2; no definite D call. CDR3 size: 15 residues. V lost 3 bases, J lost 1 base, and 9 bases lay in between. Germline CDR1 reads WNHNN; CDR2 reads SYGVQD (reference sequence). The CDR3 loop reads CASSDGTQNTGELFF. The CDR3 nucleotides read TGCGCCAGCAGTGATGGCACCCAGAACACCGGGGAGCTGTTTTTT.

V usage is TRBV6-5 and J usage is TRBJ2-7; 10 bases match TRBD1. CDR3 length: 15 residues. V lost 4 bases, J lost 2 bases, and 5 bases stayed unmatched. CDR1 and CDR2 (germline): MNHEY, SVGAGI. The CDR3 reads CASSSAGTGAYEQYF. In nucleotides, the CDR3 is TGTGCCAGCAGTTCCGCCGGGACAGGGGCCTACGAGCAGTACTTC.

This clone was detected a few times. Here the CDR3 DNA reads TGTGCCAGCAGTGCCCCCCAGGGGGCAGACACTGAAGCTTTCTTT. Its translation is CASSAPQGADTEAFF. V gene TRBV28 combines with J gene TRBJ1-1; 8 bases match TRBD1. Per the germline V gene, CDR1 is MDHEN and CDR2 is SYDVKM. The CDR3 is 15 residues long. V was pared by 5 bases and J by 3 bases, with 8 bases of the junction left unmatched.

This rearrangement joins TRBV6-4 to TRBJ1-5; D is ambiguous. Germline loops: CDR1 MRHNA, CDR2 SNTAGT. This CDR3 has 13 residues. Trimming shortened V by 4 bases and J by 4 bases, and 8 bases separated the two germline ends. The CDR3 bases are TGTGCCAGCAGTGTGGAGCAAAATCAGCCCCAGCATTTT. Its translation is CASSVEQNQPQHF.

The chain employs TRBV5-6 and TRBJ2-4; 8 positions match TRBD2. The CDR3 sequence is 17 residues long. Trimming cost V 2 bases and J 2 bases; bases outside gene matches: 9. Per germline, CDR1 SGHDT and CDR2 YYEEEE. CDR3 region: CASSFRAGDASKNIQYF. The DNA for the CDR3 is TGTGCCAGCAGCTTCAGAGCGGGAGATGCGTCCAAAAACATTCAGTACTTC.

Comment on this clone: Other DNA sequences of this sample code for an identical CDR3. This chain uses TRBV28 with TRBJ1-5; D call uncertain. The V end was cut by 6 bases, the J end by 1 base, with 7 bases between. This CDR3 contains 13 residues. Germline CDR1 is MDHEN and CDR2 is SYDVKM. In DNA, the CDR3 is TGTGCCAGCAGAGGATCGAGCAATCAGCCCCAGCATTTT. It translates to CASRGSSNQPQHF. Using reference TRBV28 and TRBJ1-5 for the parts outside the CDR3, the full variable domain is DVKVTQSSRYLVKRTGEKVFLECVQDMDHENMFWYRQDPGLGLRLIYFSYDVKMKEKGDIPEGYSVSREKKERFSLILESASTNQTSMYLCASRGSSNQPQHFGDGTRLSIL.

The chain has TRBV28 and TRBJ1-4; D remains ambiguous. Germline CDR1 MDHEN, CDR2 SYDVKM. The CDR3 consists of 13 residues. V was clipped by 6 bases and J by 7 bases, with 12 bases between them. This CDR3 reads CASRPNAFEKLFF. Here the CDR3 DNA reads TGTGCCAGCAGACCAAATGCCTTTGAAAAACTGTTTTTT.

This rearrangement joins TRBV9 to TRBJ2-2, with D perhaps matching TRBD2 (5 bases). This CDR3 has 15 amino acids. Trimming shortened V by 0 bases and J by 8 bases, and 14 bases separated the two germline ends. Germline CDR1 is SGDLS and CDR2 is YYNGEE. The CDR3 loop reads CASSVVMDLPGELFF. CDR3 sequence (DNA): TGTGCCAGCAGCGTAGTAATGGACTTGCCGGGGGAGCTGTTTTTT.

This chain connects TRBV6-5 to TRBJ2-7, with TRBD1 matching over 7 bases. CDR1 MNHEY and CDR2 SVGAGI come from the germline V gene. This CDR3 region has 12 residues. With 5 bases clipped from V and 3 bases from J, the junction kept 1 base outside the gene matches. For the CDR3, the DNA is TGTGCCAGCAGTGGGGACAGCTACGAGCAGTACTTC. It yields the protein CASSGDSYEQYF.

The chain joins TRBV7-6 to TRBJ2-1; 8 bases are shared with TRBD1. CDR1 and CDR2 (germline): SGHVS, FNYEAQ. J lost 3 bases, V lost 1 base, and 5 bases had no gene match. The CDR3 sequence is 16 residues long. For the CDR3, the DNA is TGTGCCAGCAGCTTAGAGGGACAGGCCCTCTACAATGAGCAGTTCTTC. This encodes CASSLEGQALYNEQFF.

V and J are TRBV25-1 and TRBJ2-1; no clear D gene. V lost 1 base, J lost 8 bases, and 3 bases lay in between. Germline CDR1 is MGHDK and CDR2 is SYGVNS. This CDR3 region has 11 residues. The CDR3 reads CASSESYEQFF. The CDR3 DNA sequence: TGTGCCAGCAGTGAATCCTATGAGCAGTTCTTC.

The chain combines TRBV11-3 with TRBJ1-1; D uncertain. CDR3 size: 13 residues. Germline lookup yields CDR1 SGHNT and CDR2 YENEEA. The V gene lost 3 bases and the J gene lost 0 bases, with 5 bases spanning the gap. CDR3 DNA: TGTGCCAGCAGCTTTACGGTGAACACTGAAGCTTTCTTT. Protein sequence: CASSFTVNTEAFF. Full variable domain (remainder filled in from reference TRBV11-3 and TRBJ1-1): EAGVVQSPRYKIIEKKQPVAFWCNPISGHNTLYWYLQNLGQGPELLIRYENEEAVDDSQLPKDRFSAERLKGVDSTLKIQPAELGDSAVYLCASSFTVNTEAFFGQGTRLTVV.

Remarks on this clone: The sample carries other DNA sequences with the same CDR3. The CDR3 region is CASSQPGTGDTGELFF. The CDR3, as DNA: TGCGCCAGCAGCCAACCCGGGACAGGGGACACCGGGGAGCTGTTTTTT. The rearrangement joins TRBV4-1 to TRBJ2-2, with 10 bases matching TRBD1. This CDR3 region has 16 residues. V lost 2 bases to trimming and J lost 3 bases; unmatched junction nucleotides: 3. Germline V gives CDR1 MGHRA, CDR2 YSYEKL.

A few counts support this clone. The chain joins TRBV11-3 to TRBJ2-1; the match to TRBD2 covers 8 bases. Germline V gene data show CDR1 as SGHNT and CDR2 as YENEEA. This CDR3 spans 18 amino acids. V lost 0 bases, J lost 4 bases, and 11 bases stayed unmatched. The CDR3 DNA is TGTGCCAGCAGCTTAGACCCCTACAGCGGGGGCTCATACAATGAGCAGTTCTTC. Its protein is CASSLDPYSGGSYNEQFF.